Below are 28 T cell receptor beta chains sequenced from a single sample in a study of blood T cells in healthy people across ages (dated by TCRdb to between 2014 and 2016). Library creation used 5' RACE. The instrument was an Illumina HiSeq 2500. A second PCR of about 6 to 11 cycles was performed with a sample-barcoded 5' primer and a J-beta primer mix. The raw public reads went through TCRdb reprocessing: fastp at Q25, MiXCR clone calling, in-frame beta chains kept. Each CDR3 protein gets just one entry, which takes the most common genes and DNA from the rows behind it. The sample profile shows 600,000 or so distinct CDR3 sequences; 20% to 25% of them were found once. Roughly 3.7% of the sample belongs to the ten largest clones. The sequencing sample was made of blood. These receptors came from a man between 65 and 80 years old in good health.

This clonotype was seen only a few times. This chain links TRBV2 with TRBJ2-7, with 9 bases that match TRBD2. The J call could be wrong; TRBJ2-1 is a better fit for the DNA end. The germline CDR1 and CDR2 sequences are SNHLY and FYNNEI. CDR3 length: 14 residues. DNA of the CDR3: TGTGCCAGCAAAGCTAGCGGGATCTACAATGAGCAGTTCTTC. Translated: CASKASGIYNEQFF.

This clonotype came up a few times. The chain is built from TRBV15 and TRBJ2-2; perhaps TRBD2 as D (5 bases). Between the trimmed V and J ends, which lost 4 bases and 6 bases, there was a span of 15 bases. Germline lookup yields CDR1 LNHNV and CDR2 YYDKDF (reference sequence). The CDR3 length is 15 residues. CDR3: CATSKSRSVPGELFF. CDR3 in DNA: TGTGCCACCAGCAAGAGTCGTAGCGTCCCCGGGGAGCTGTTTTTT.

This chain links TRBV3-1 with TRBJ2-5; no reliable D call. TRBJ2-7 matches the DNA end more closely, so the J call is doubtful. The CDR3 length is 13 residues. Germline V gives CDR1 LGHDT, CDR2 YNNKEL (reference sequence). The CDR3 DNA reads TGTGCCAGCAGCCAAGGGGCGAACTACGAGCAGTACTTC. It translates to CASSQGANYEQYF.

As to this clonotype: Just one base apart from a much larger clone, this may be a read error. This sequence joins TRBV11-2 and TRBJ2-5, with D maybe TRBD2 (6 bases). The DNA end favors TRBJ2-1, so the J call may be wrong. The CDR3 sequence is 13 residues long. Per the germline V gene, CDR1 is SGHAT and CDR2 is FQNNGV. The CDR3, as DNA: TGTGCCAGCAGCTTTGGCGGGACCCCGGTCCAGTTCTTC. It is translated as CASSFGGTPVQFF.

In this sample, this clonotype turned up a few times. The chain recombines TRBV20-1 with TRBJ2-2; the D is unclear. V gave up 1 base and J gave up 0 bases, with 6 bases separating them. Per germline, CDR1 DFQATT and CDR2 SNEGSKA (reference sequence). This CDR3 is built from 14 residues. The chain's CDR3 is CSARGDTNTGELFF. The CDR3, as DNA: TGCAGTGCTAGAGGGGATACGAACACCGGGGAGCTGTTTTTT.

This clonotype has a handful of counts. The gene calls are TRBV7-8 and TRBJ2-3, with 12 bases matching TRBD2. Germline V gene lookup returns CDR1 SGHVS and CDR2 FQNEAQ. Trimming took 1 base from V and 7 from J; bases not matched to a gene: 9. This CDR3 contains 17 residues. The DNA for the CDR3 is TGTGCCAGCAGCTTAGAGGCTAGCGGGAGGGCCTTGAATACGCAGTATTTT. Protein product: CASSLEASGRALNTQYF.

The chain combines TRBV29-1 with TRBJ2-2; tentative D call: TRBD2 (6 bases). The CDR3 runs to 14 residues. Trimming removed 7 bases from V and 1 base from J, with 13 bases in between. From germline, CDR1 is SQVTM and CDR2 ANQGSEA. The CDR3, as DNA: TGCAGCGCCATTAGCGGACAGAACACCGGGGAGCTGTTTTTT. Amino acid sequence: CSAISGQNTGELFF.

In this sample, this clonotype turned up a few times. V gene TRBV7-9 combines with J gene TRBJ2-1; D ambiguous. Germline assignment: CDR1 SEHNR and CDR2 FQNEAQ (reference sequence). CDR3 length equals 16 residues. Deletions cut 2 bases from V and 0 bases from J, with 11 bases between. CDR3 in amino acids: CASSLTVAGSYNEQFF. CDR3 coding DNA: TGTGCCAGCAGCTTAACGGTGGCTGGCTCCTACAATGAGCAGTTCTTC. Combining the CDR3 with reference TRBV7-9 and TRBJ2-1 gives the whole variable domain DTGVSQNPRHKITKRGQNVTFRCDPISEHNRLYWYRQTLGQGPEFLTYFQNEAQLEKSRLLSDRFSAERPKGSFSTLEIQRTEQGDSAMYLCASSLTVAGSYNEQFFGPGTRLTVL.

V is TRBV6-1 and J is TRBJ2-7; D is undetermined. This CDR3 spans 14 amino acids. From germline, CDR1 is MNHNS and CDR2 SASEGT. V was clipped by 7 bases and J by 4 bases, with 17 bases between them. CDR3 region: CASMRPERRYEQYF. Here the CDR3 DNA reads TGTGCCAGCATGAGACCGGAACGGCGGTACGAGCAGTACTTC.

This clonotype appeared a few times. This chain connects TRBV29-1 to TRBJ2-3; 8 bases fit TRBD2. With 7 bases clipped from V and 6 bases from J, the junction kept 9 bases outside the gene matches. From germline, CDR1 is SQVTM and CDR2 ANQGSEA. The CDR3 covers 13 residues. The CDR3 sequence is CSADLAGTDTQYF. As DNA, the CDR3 is TGCAGCGCAGACTTAGCGGGAACCGATACGCAGTATTTT.

In its sample, this clonotype was seen a few times. The chain recombines TRBV7-6 with TRBJ2-5; D may be TRBD2 (6 bases). This CDR3 has 13 amino acids. CDR1 SGHVS and CDR2 FNYEAQ come from the germline V gene. Trimming shortened V by 5 bases and J by 4 bases, and 11 bases separated the two germline ends. DNA of the CDR3: TGTGCCAGCAGCATTAGCGGAGCAGAGACCCAGTACTTC. It yields the protein CASSISGAETQYF.

This chain uses TRBV15 with TRBJ2-2; no clear D gene. Trimming left V 7 bases short and J 4 bases short, with 13 bases between. CDR1 and CDR2 from the germline V gene are LNHNV and YYDKDF (reference sequence). The CDR3 is 14 amino acids. CDR3 in amino acids: CATTDGLTTGELFF. For the CDR3, the DNA is TGTGCCACCACGGACGGTCTAACCACCGGGGAGCTGTTTTTT. Drawing the rest from reference TRBV15 and TRBJ2-2, the complete variable domain is DAMVIQNPRYQVTQFGKPVTLSCSQTLNHNVMYWYQQKSSQAPKLLFHYYDKDFNNEADTPDNFQSRRPNTSFCFLDIRSPGLGDTAMYLCATTDGLTTGELFFGEGSRLTVL.

This clonotype was counted many times. A read error may account for a junction end that differs from germline. The rearrangement links TRBV5-1 to TRBJ1-2; 8 positions agree with TRBD1. The CDR3 runs 14 residues. CDR1 is SGHRS and CDR2 is YFSETQ in the germline V gene. In nucleotides, the CDR3 is TGTGCCAGCAGCCCCGGACAGGGAGGTTATGGCTACACCTTC. It yields the protein CASSPGQGGYGYTF.

This clonotype has a handful of counts. CDR3 amino acids: CASSPGTSGRVYF. The CDR3 bases are TGTGCCAGCAGTCCCGGGACTAGCGGGAGGGTGTACTTC. The rearrangement links TRBV12-3 or TRBV12-4 to TRBJ2-7; TRBD2 aligns across 16 bases. CDR3 length equals 13 residues. Unmatched junction bases numbered 4, after V lost 5 bases and J lost 12 bases.

This clonotype came up many times. This chain uses TRBV4-3 with TRBJ2-5; tentatively, D is TRBD2 (5 bases). This CDR3 is 15 amino acids long. Germline V gene lookup returns CDR1 LGHNA and CDR2 YSLEER. Between the trimmed V and J ends, which lost 6 bases and 4 bases, there was a span of 18 bases. The CDR3, as DNA: TGCGCCAGCAGTAGTGGCTATGGGAGTTCAGAGACCCAGTACTTC. This codes for CASSSGYGSSETQYF.

In the case of this clonotype: A much larger clone differs by one base, so this may be a read error. This sequence joins TRBV20-1 and TRBJ1-1; no clear D. V dropped 1 base and J dropped 6 bases, with 9 bases sitting between them. Germline V lookup: CDR1 DFQATT, CDR2 SNEGSKA (reference sequence). There are 12 residues in the CDR3. CDR3 loop: CSARGGEAEAFF. In DNA, the CDR3 is TGCAGTGCTAGAGGGGGTGAAGCTGAAGCTTTCTTT.

The sample holds a few counts of this clonotype. This chain joins TRBV19 and TRBJ1-5; D gene unclear. Trimming pared 2 bases from V and 1 base from J, leaving 6 bases between. This CDR3 has 14 amino acids. Germline V gives CDR1 LNHDA, CDR2 SQIVND (reference sequence). The CDR3 loop is CASSISRSNQPQHF. DNA of the CDR3: TGTGCCAGTAGTATATCTAGGAGCAATCAGCCCCAGCATTTT.

A few counts support this clonotype. V usage is TRBV20-1 and J usage is TRBJ2-7, with TRBD1 as a possible D gene (6 bases). The CDR3 is made up of 12 amino acids. With 0 bases removed from V and 7 bases from J, the gap between germline ends came to 10 bases. CDR1 is DFQATT, CDR2 SNEGSKA, per germline (reference sequence). The CDR3 region is CSARDWGREQYF. CDR3 DNA: TGCAGTGCTAGAGATTGGGGGCGGGAGCAGTACTTC.

This clonotype was seen repeatedly, ten times or more. One end of the junction varies from germline; a read error may be responsible. The chain recombines TRBV3-1 with TRBJ2-7; possibly TRBD2 for D (5 bases). The CDR3 spans 14 residues. Germline-derived CDR1 and CDR2 are LGHDT and YNNKEL (reference sequence). The CDR3 here is CASSKEGSSYEQYF. The CDR3, as DNA: TGTGCCAGCAGCAAAGAAGGGAGCTCCTACGAGCAGTACTTC.

This CDR3 is CSVEGADQETQYF. CDR3 in DNA: TGCAGCGTTGAGGGGGCAGATCAAGAGACCCAGTACTTC. The chain carries TRBV29-1 and TRBJ2-5, with D tentatively TRBD1 (6 bases). Germline CDR1 is SQVTM and CDR2 is ANQGSEA. Trimming took off 3 bases at V and 2 bases at J, with 10 bases between the two ends. The CDR3 runs 13 residues.

The rearrangement joins TRBV18 to TRBJ1-3, with D hard to call. Germline CDR1 and CDR2: KGHSH and LQKENI. This CDR3 is 16 amino acids long. Trimming cost V 0 bases and J 0 bases, with 9 bases left between them. This CDR3 reads CASSPPGFSSGNTIYF. CDR3 coding DNA: TGTGCCAGCTCACCACCGGGGTTCAGCTCTGGAAACACCATATATTTT.

V gene TRBV27 combines with J gene TRBJ2-5; the D gene could be TRBD1 or TRBD2 (5 bases each). Judging by the DNA end, TRBJ2-1 fits better; the J call may be wrong. The CDR3 loop spans 11 amino acids. Looked up from germline, CDR1 is MNHEY and CDR2 is SMNVEV (reference sequence). The chain's CDR3 is CASSWGSEQFF. The DNA of the CDR3 is TGTGCCAGCAGTTGGGGGAGTGAGCAGTTCTTC.

This rearrangement joins TRBV19 to TRBJ2-1; TRBD2 is a possible D gene (6 bases). V was trimmed by 5 bases and J by 1 base, leaving 21 bases between them. This CDR3 region has 18 residues. CDR1 is LNHDA, CDR2 SQIVND, per germline (reference sequence). In DNA form, the CDR3 reads TGTGCCAGTAGTGGCCGGGGGAGGAGTTTCCGGTCCTACAATGAGCAGTTCTTC. As protein: CASSGRGRSFRSYNEQFF.

This clonotype was observed a handful of times. This rearrangement joins TRBV19 to TRBJ2-7; 7 bases are shared with TRBD1. The CDR3 loop spans 15 amino acids. CDR1 and CDR2 (germline): LNHDA, SQIVND (reference sequence). V shed 4 bases, J shed 2 bases, and the junction held 8 bases outside the gene matches. The CDR3 region has the DNA TGTGCCAGTAGTACAGGACGACAGGGAACCTACGAGCAGTACTTC. This translates into CASSTGRQGTYEQYF.

The CDR3 spells CASSESSSGSLRETQYF. CDR3 bases: TGCGCCAGCAGTGAGTCGTCTAGCGGGAGCCTAAGAGAGACCCAGTACTTC. The rearrangement uses TRBV10-1 and TRBJ2-5; 10 nucleotides align to TRBD2. Germline trimming cut 0 bases from V and 4 bases from J; bases unmatched to any gene: 8. The CDR3 is 17 residues long. From germline, CDR1 is WNHNN and CDR2 SYGVQD (reference sequence).

This clonotype was detected a few times. This chain uses TRBV18 with TRBJ1-3; maybe TRBD1 (6 bases). This CDR3 is built from 16 residues. Germline assignment: CDR1 KGHSH and CDR2 LQKENI. The V end lost 3 bases, the J end lost 3 bases, and 15 bases lay between the germline ends. The CDR3, as DNA: TGTGCCAGCTCACCGCCGGCGACAGGCGGTGGAAACACCATATATTTT. It is translated as CASSPPATGGGNTIYF.

There are a few counts of this clonotype. The gene calls are TRBV5-1 and TRBJ1-2; 9 nucleotides align to TRBD1. Trimming took 3 bases from V and 13 from J; bases not matched to a gene: 16. This CDR3 region has 15 residues. Germline CDR1 is SGHRS and CDR2 is YFSETQ. As DNA, the CDR3 is TGCGCCAGCAGCTCTAACCCGGACAGGGGACCCTTGGGCACCTTC. It specifies CASSSNPDRGPLGTF.

Only a few counts were recorded for this clonotype. The rearrangement joins TRBV14 to TRBJ2-3; D may be TRBD1 (6 bases). This CDR3 comprises 14 residues. V lost 4 bases, J lost 4 bases, and 12 bases lay in between. The V gene's germline CDR1 is SGHDN and CDR2 FVKESK. The CDR3 reads CASSLRQAPDTQYF. DNA for the CDR3: TGTGCCAGCAGCCTCCGACAGGCTCCAGATACGCAGTATTTT.